This T cell receptor (beta chain) is drawn from a study of read filtering for tumor transcriptome and immune sequencing. On the study more broadly: TCR-mapped reads were about 3.5 to 10.27 million with IR-seq versus about 85 to 1273 with RNA-seq.

Bone marrow was sampled from every patient at the time of active disease. From roughly 400 ng of RNA, a library with molecular barcoded alpha/delta and beta/gamma adaptors was made. Each CDR3 protein gets one entry after TCRdb re-called the reads with MiXCR. The sample yields 20,000 to 30,000 distinct CDR3 sequences, 20% to 25% seen once. CDR3 size: 15 residues. Looked up from germline, CDR1 is SNHLY and CDR2 is FYNNEI. Study findings and constraints: This fraction held mixed bone marrow immune cells after CD138-negative sorting. In IR-seq, single-read clonotypes were around 80% of clonotypes but around 3.2% of reads.

Notes on this clonotype: Its antigen is unidentified. An end of the junction does not agree with germline; a read error may underlie this.

V is TRBV2 and J is TRBJ2-1; tentatively, D is TRBD2 (5 bases). Source material: a population of CD138-negative cells sorted from bone marrow. The origin of this receptor is a donor at least 40 years old with multiple myeloma. The CDR3 region has the DNA TGTGCCAGCAGACGATCCGGGAACAGAGACAATGTGCAGTTCTTC. As protein: CASRRSGNRDNVQFF.